The T cell receptor (beta chain) described here comes from a study of blood T cell repertoires in COVID-19. This CDR3 spans 17 amino acids. The germline V gene encodes CDR1 SGHNT and CDR2 YYREEE (reference sequence). V shed 4 bases and J 2 bases; nucleotides not matched to a gene: 8. Sequenced by immunoSEQ multiplex PCR; TCRdb stores in-frame clones only, minus some. The profile covers tens of thousands of clones, with 70% to 90% appearing a single time and roughly an eighth taken by the ten largest. The receptor was isolated from a woman aged 60 to 75 with active COVID-19. Material: peripheral blood. V and J are TRBV5-4 and TRBJ2-2, with 10 bases aligning to TRBD2. The CDR3 DNA reads TGTGCCAGCAGCCCTTCTAGCGGGGGACTAAACACCGGGGAGCTGTTTTTT. Translation gives CASSPSSGGLNTGELFF.